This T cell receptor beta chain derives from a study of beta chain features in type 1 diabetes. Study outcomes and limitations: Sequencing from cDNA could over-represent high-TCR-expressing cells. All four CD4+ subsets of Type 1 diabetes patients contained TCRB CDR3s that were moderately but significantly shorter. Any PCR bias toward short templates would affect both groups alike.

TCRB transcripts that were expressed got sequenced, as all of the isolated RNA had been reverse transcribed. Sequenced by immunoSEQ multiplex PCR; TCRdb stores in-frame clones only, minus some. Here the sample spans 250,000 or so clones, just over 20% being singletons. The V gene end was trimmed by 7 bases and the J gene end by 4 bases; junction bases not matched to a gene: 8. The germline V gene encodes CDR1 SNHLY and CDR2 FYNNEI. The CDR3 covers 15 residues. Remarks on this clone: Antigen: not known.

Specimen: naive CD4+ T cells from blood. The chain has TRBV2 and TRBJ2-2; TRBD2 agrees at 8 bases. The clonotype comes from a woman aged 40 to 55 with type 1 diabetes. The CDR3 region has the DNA TGTGCCAGCACCCCGGTGGGACTAGGCACCGGGGAGCTGTTTTTT. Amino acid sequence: CASTPVGLGTGELFF.